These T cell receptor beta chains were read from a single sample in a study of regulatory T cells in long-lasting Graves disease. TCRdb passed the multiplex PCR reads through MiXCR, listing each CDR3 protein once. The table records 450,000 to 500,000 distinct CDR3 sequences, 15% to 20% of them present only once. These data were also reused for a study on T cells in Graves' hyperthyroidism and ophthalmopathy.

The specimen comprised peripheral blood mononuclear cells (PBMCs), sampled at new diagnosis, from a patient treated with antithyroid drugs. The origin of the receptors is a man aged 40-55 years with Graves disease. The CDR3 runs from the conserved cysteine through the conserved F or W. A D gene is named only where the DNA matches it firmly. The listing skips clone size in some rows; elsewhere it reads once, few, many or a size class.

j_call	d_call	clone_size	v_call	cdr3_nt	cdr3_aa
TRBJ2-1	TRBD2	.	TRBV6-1	TGTGCCAGCAGTCCACTAGCGGGAAACAACAATGAGCAGTTCTTC	CASSPLAGNNNEQFF
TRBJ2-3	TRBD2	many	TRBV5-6	TGTGCCAGCAGCACCTCCACTAGCGGGTGGACAGATACGCAGTATTTT	CASSTSTSGWTDTQYF
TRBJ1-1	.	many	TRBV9	TGTGCCAGCAGCGTAGTAGTTAACACTGAAGCTTTCTTT	CASSVVVNTEAFF
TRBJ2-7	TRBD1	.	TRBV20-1	TGCAGTGCTAGCAGTAGCGGACAGGGCTCCTACGAGCAGTACTTC	CSASSSGQGSYEQYF
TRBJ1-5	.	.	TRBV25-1	TGTGCCAGCAAAAGGGATAATCAGCCCCAGCATTTT	CASKRDNQPQHF
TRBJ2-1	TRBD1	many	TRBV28	TGTGCCAGCAACCGACAGGGAAGGACGTGGAATGAGCAGTTCTTC	CASNRQGRTWNEQFF
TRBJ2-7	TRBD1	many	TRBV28	TGTGCCAGCAGTCTCACAGGGGGCGTGGTCGAGCAGTACTTC	CASSLTGGVVEQYF
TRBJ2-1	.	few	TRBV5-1	TGCGCCAGCAGCTCTTCCGGGATTCCCTACAATGAGCAGTTCTTC	CASSSSGIPYNEQFF
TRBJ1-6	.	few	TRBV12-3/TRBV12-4	TGTGCCAGCAGTCCGCAGGGAAGGTCCTCACCCCTCCACTTT	CASSPQGRSSPLHF
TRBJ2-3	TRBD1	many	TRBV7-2	TGTGCCAGCAGCTCGGACAGGGCCTCAGATACGCAGTATTTT	CASSSDRASDTQYF
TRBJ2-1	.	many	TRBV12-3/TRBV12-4	TGTGCCAGCAGTTTAAAGGGACTGCACAATGAGCAGTTCTTC	CASSLKGLHNEQFF
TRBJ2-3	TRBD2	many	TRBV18	TGTGCCAGCTCACCACTAGCGGGGACTAGCACAGATACGCAGTATTTT	CASSPLAGTSTDTQYF
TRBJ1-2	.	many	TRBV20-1	TGCAGTGCTACGGGGTCGGCCTATGGCTACACCTTC	CSATGSAYGYTF
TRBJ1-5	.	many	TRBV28	TGTGCCAGCAGTTCCCGTGGAGGGCGAAATCAGCCCCAGCATTTT	CASSSRGGRNQPQHF
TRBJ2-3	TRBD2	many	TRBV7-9	TGTGCCAGCAGCCCTAGCGGGGGAAGCACAGATACGCAGTATTTT	CASSPSGGSTDTQYF
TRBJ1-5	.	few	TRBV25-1	TGTGCCAGCAGTGAACGAGGGACAACCAATCAGCCCCAGCATTTT	CASSERGTTNQPQHF
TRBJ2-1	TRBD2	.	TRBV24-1	TGTGCCACCAGTCTAGCGGGAGAATGGAATGAGCAGTTCTTC	CATSLAGEWNEQFF
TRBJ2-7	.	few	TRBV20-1	TGCAGTGCTCCCCCGGCCGTGGGGGCTTACGAGCAGTACTTC	CSAPPAVGAYEQYF
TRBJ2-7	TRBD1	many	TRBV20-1	TGCAGTGTTCCGGGACAGGGGGCCTACGAGCAGTACTTC	CSVPGQGAYEQYF
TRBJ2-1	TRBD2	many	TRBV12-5	TGTGCTAGTGGTTTGGGCCGACTAGCGGGAGTACCCGAGCAGTTCTTC	CASGLGRLAGVPEQFF
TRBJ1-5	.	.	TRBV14	TGTGCCAGCAGCCAAGCGGGGAGCGGGGATCAGCCCCAGCATTTT	CASSQAGSGDQPQHF
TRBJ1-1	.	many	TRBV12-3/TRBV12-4	TGTGCCAGCAGTCCTTACAGGGCGGGGCACACTGAAGCTTTCTTT	CASSPYRAGHTEAFF
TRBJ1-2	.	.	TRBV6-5	TGTGCCAGCAGTTCGTCAGGGAATGGCTACACCTTC	CASSSSGNGYTF
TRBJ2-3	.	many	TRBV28	TGTGCCAGCAGCGTTAGGAGGGCGCCAGATACGCAGTATTTT	CASSVRRAPDTQYF
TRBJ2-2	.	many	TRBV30	TGTGCCTGGGCCCCTCGGGTTCGGACCGGGGAGCTGTTTTTT	CAWAPRVRTGELFF
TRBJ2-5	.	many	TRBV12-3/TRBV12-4	TGTGCCAGCAGTTTAGCGGGGGGAGTGGGAGAGACCCAGTACTTC	CASSLAGGVGETQYF
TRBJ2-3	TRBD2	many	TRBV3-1	TGTGCCAGCACCCAGGGCGCGGGAGCCGCAGATACGCAGTATTTT	CASTQGAGAADTQYF
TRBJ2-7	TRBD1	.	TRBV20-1	TGCAGTGCTAGAGTCCCTGCAGGGGGAGACGAGCAGTACTTC	CSARVPAGGDEQYF
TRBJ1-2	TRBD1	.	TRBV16	TGTGCCAGCAGCCCCTCAGGGACAGGATACCGCTATGGCTACACCTTC	CASSPSGTGYRYGYTF
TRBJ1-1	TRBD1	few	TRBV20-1	TGCAGTGCTAGAGCCCAGGGGGCTGGCACTGAAGCTTTCTTT	CSARAQGAGTEAFF
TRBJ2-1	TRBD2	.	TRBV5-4	TGTGCCAGCAGCTCGAGCGGGAGGTACAATGAGCAGTTCTTC	CASSSSGRYNEQFF
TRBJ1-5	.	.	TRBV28	TGTGCCAGCAATCCGGGGAGTCAGCCCCAGCATTTT	CASNPGSQPQHF
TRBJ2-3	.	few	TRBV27	TGTGCCAGCAGTTTCAGCCAGGGGGGGGTTTATGATACGCAGTATTTT	CASSFSQGGVYDTQYF